This is a list of T cell receptor beta chains from one sample in a study of shared clonotypes between healthy human individuals. Profiled with immunoSEQ multiplex PCR; TCRdb holds only in-frame clones, not every one. This table holds 2 million to 3 million clones, 80% to 95% found once. Sequenced material: naive CD4+ T cells from PBMCs. The receptors come from a young man in good health. Some clones in this sample may be carry-over from other donors' samples. Both conserved end residues are part of each CDR3. The D gene is left open where the match is weak. Rows give clone size only sometimes, using once, few, many, or a class for an expanded clone.

size,J,D,length,V,CDR3,DNA
NA,TRBJ1-4,NA,12,TRBV4-3,CASSQDGGELFF,TGCGCCAGCAGCCAAGACGGGGGGGAACTGTTTTTT
NA,TRBJ2-1,TRBD2,15,TRBV27,CASSPWTSGSGEQFF,TGTGCCAGCAGTCCCTGGACTAGCGGGAGTGGTGAGCAGTTCTTC
NA,TRBJ2-2,NA,15,TRBV5-1,CASSSGATNTGELFF,TGCGCCAGCAGCTCCGGGGCTACGAACACCGGGGAGCTGTTTTTT
NA,TRBJ1-1,NA,14,TRBV2,CASSETLGGTEAFF,TGTGCCAGCAGTGAAACTTTGGGGGGCACTGAAGCTTTCTTT
NA,TRBJ2-5,TRBD2,15,TRBV30,CAWSPGLAGGETQYF,TGTGCCTGGAGTCCGGGACTAGCGGGAGGAGAGACCCAGTACTTC
NA,TRBJ2-7,NA,14,TRBV27,CASRVGVSSYEQYF,TGTGCCAGCAGGGTCGGGGTCAGCTCCTACGAGCAGTACTTC
NA,TRBJ1-2,NA,14,TRBV2,CASSARGRDYGYTF,TGTGCCAGCAGTGCCAGGGGAAGAGACTATGGCTACACCTTC
NA,TRBJ2-7,TRBD1,14,TRBV5-4,CASRPGQGNDEQYF,TGTGCCAGCAGACCGGGACAGGGGAACGACGAGCAGTACTTC
NA,TRBJ2-5,NA,17,TRBV10-3,CAISEQERAMYQETQYF,TGTGCCATCAGTGAGCAAGAGCGGGCAATGTACCAAGAGACCCAGTACTTC
NA,TRBJ2-3,NA,15,TRBV6-4,CASSPQGGSTDTQYF,TGTGCCAGCAGTCCCCAGGGCGGGAGCACAGATACGCAGTATTTT
NA,TRBJ2-6,NA,16,TRBV27,CASSAQGLSGANVLTF,TGTGCCAGCAGTGCACAGGGCCTCTCTGGGGCCAACGTCCTGACTTTC
NA,TRBJ2-7,NA,14,TRBV18,CASSQGRGTYEQYF,TGTGCCAGCTCACAAGGGAGAGGTACATACGAGCAGTACTTC
NA,TRBJ2-7,TRBD2,16,TRBV7-9,CASSLGGSGRAGEQYF,TGTGCCAGCAGCTTAGGGGGCTCCGGGAGGGCCGGCGAGCAGTACTTC
NA,TRBJ2-7,NA,15,TRBV6-5,CASSYSPGYVYEQYF,TGTGCCAGCAGTTACTCGCCGGGGTACGTCTACGAGCAGTACTTC
NA,TRBJ1-5,NA,14,TRBV19,CASSIAGSGQPQHF,TGTGCCAGTAGTATAGCAGGGTCTGGGCAGCCCCAGCATTTT
NA,TRBJ1-1,TRBD1,15,TRBV6-5,CASSRQGLLNTEAFF,TGTGCCAGCAGCCGACAGGGGCTACTAAACACTGAAGCTTTCTTT
NA,TRBJ2-4,NA,17,TRBV28,CASSLNVGGGTKNIQYF,TGTGCCAGCAGTTTAAATGTCGGGGGAGGAACCAAAAACATTCAGTACTTC
NA,TRBJ1-2,NA,16,TRBV28,CASSSSGGAKDYGYTF,TGTGCCAGCAGTTCGTCGGGGGGCGCCAAGGACTATGGCTACACCTTC
NA,TRBJ2-1,NA,11,TRBV20-1,CSATSGHIQFF,TGCAGTGCTACTAGTGGACATATTCAGTTCTTC
NA,TRBJ2-3,TRBD2,19,TRBV9,CASSVNAGGPSRHTDTQYF,TGTGCCAGCAGCGTGAACGCGGGAGGGCCGAGTCGACACACAGATACGCAGTATTTT
NA,TRBJ1-2,NA,14,TRBV5-1,CASSLGTSGGGYTF,TGCGCCAGCAGCTTGGGGACAAGTGGTGGTGGCTACACCTTC
NA,TRBJ2-7,TRBD1,14,TRBV19,CASSRGTGAYEQYF,TGTGCCAGTAGTAGAGGGACAGGGGCCTACGAGCAGTACTTC
NA,TRBJ1-1,NA,14,TRBV25-1,CASSEWGANTEAFF,TGTGCCAGCAGTGAATGGGGCGCGAACACTGAAGCTTTCTTT
NA,TRBJ2-1,TRBD2,16,TRBV5-4,CASSPLAGGTYNEQFF,TGTGCCAGCAGCCCCCTAGCGGGAGGAACTTACAATGAGCAGTTCTTC
NA,TRBJ1-2,NA,13,TRBV6-1,CASSEWENYGYTF,TGTGCCAGCAGTGAATGGGAGAACTATGGCTACACCTTC
few,TRBJ1-3,TRBD1,13,TRBV10-3,CAIGGQGENTIYF,TGTGCCATCGGGGGACAGGGGGAAAACACCATATATTTT
NA,TRBJ2-1,NA,16,TRBV2,CASSEFGGDTYNEQFF,TGTGCCAGCAGTGAGTTCGGCGGAGACACCTACAATGAGCAGTTCTTC
once,TRBJ2-7,NA,13,TRBV30,CAWSVGVTAEQYF,TGTGCCTGGAGTGTTGGGGTGACGGCCGAGCAGTACTTC
NA,TRBJ2-7,NA,16,TRBV9,CASSVGEGLVYYEQYF,TGTGCCAGCAGCGTAGGTGAGGGACTGGTATACTACGAGCAGTACTTC
NA,TRBJ2-5,TRBD1,13,TRBV2,CASTGTVQETQYF,TGTGCCAGCACCGGGACAGTCCAAGAGACCCAGTACTTC
NA,TRBJ2-3,NA,18,TRBV4-3,CASSQGSWDVGGRDTQYF,TGCGCCAGCAGCCAAGGTTCATGGGACGTTGGGGGTAGGGATACGCAGTATTTT
NA,TRBJ2-3,NA,15,TRBV2,CASSELGVRTDTQYF,TGTGCCAGCAGTGAATTAGGGGTTCGCACAGATACGCAGTATTTT
NA,TRBJ2-3,TRBD1,14,TRBV9,CASSVGQVTDTQYF,TGTGCCAGCAGCGTCGGACAGGTCACAGATACGCAGTATTTT
NA,TRBJ2-2,NA,16,TRBV4-3,CASSPRGGRDTGELFF,TGCGCCAGCAGCCCACGAGGGGGTAGGGACACCGGGGAGCTGTTTTTT
NA,TRBJ2-1,TRBD1,14,TRBV6-6,CASSYRDSGNEQFF,TGTGCCAGCAGTTACCGGGACAGTGGAAATGAGCAGTTCTTC
NA,TRBJ1-4,NA,14,TRBV28,CASNQGGTNEKLFF,TGTGCCAGCAACCAAGGGGGAACTAATGAAAAACTGTTTTTT
NA,TRBJ2-7,NA,12,TRBV11-1,CASSLRGSEQYF,TGTGCCAGCAGCTTACGGGGTAGCGAGCAGTACTTC
NA,TRBJ2-3,NA,13,TRBV18,CASSPILSDTQYF,TGTGCCAGCTCACCTATACTATCAGATACGCAGTATTTT
once,TRBJ2-7,NA,14,TRBV5-1,CASSPGPGNGEQYF,TGCGCCAGCAGCCCTGGCCCAGGGAATGGCGAGCAGTACTTC
NA,TRBJ1-1,NA,14,TRBV2,CAGRRGGSNTEAFF,TGTGCCGGCCGTCGTGGGGGTTCGAACACTGAAGCTTTCTTT
NA,TRBJ2-1,NA,15,TRBV9,CASSVMGGSYNEQFF,TGTGCCAGCAGCGTAATGGGGGGCTCCTACAATGAGCAGTTCTTC
once,TRBJ2-5,TRBD2,14,TRBV5-4,CASSLREGRETQYF,TGTGCCAGCAGCCTCAGGGAGGGCCGGGAGACCCAGTACTTC
NA,TRBJ2-7,NA,16,TRBV6-4,CASSSMGAEYLDEQYF,TGTGCCAGCAGTAGTATGGGAGCGGAGTATCTGGATGAGCAGTACTTC
NA,TRBJ1-2,TRBD1,15,TRBV27,CASSSPRTGNYGYTF,TGTGCCAGCAGTTCTCCCCGGACAGGGAACTATGGCTACACCTTC
NA,TRBJ2-3,NA,13,TRBV5-1,CASSLAGADTQYF,TGCGCCAGCAGCTTGGCGGGGGCAGATACGCAGTATTTT
NA,TRBJ1-2,TRBD1,15,TRBV5-6,CASSLQGAPAYGYTF,TGTGCCAGCAGCTTACAGGGGGCACCCGCCTATGGCTACACCTTC
NA,TRBJ2-7,TRBD1,14,TRBV9,CASSVQGQTYEQYF,TGTGCCAGCAGCGTTCAGGGACAGACCTACGAGCAGTACTTC
NA,TRBJ2-2,TRBD1,17,TRBV28,CASSLTGGALYTGELFF,TGTGCCAGCAGTTTAACAGGGGGCGCATTGTACACCGGGGAGCTGTTTTTT
NA,TRBJ1-3,NA,14,TRBV19,CASTRLWDENTIYF,TGTGCCAGTACCCGGCTATGGGACGAAAACACCATATATTTT
NA,TRBJ2-1,NA,15,TRBV6-5,CASSYEGGTYNEQFF,TGTGCCAGCAGTTACGAGGGGGGGACCTACAATGAGCAGTTCTTC
once,TRBJ1-2,NA,13,TRBV6-5,CASMGGANYGYTF,TGTGCCAGCATGGGGGGAGCTAACTATGGCTACACCTTC
NA,TRBJ2-7,NA,16,TRBV7-8,CASSLLPSRGPYEQYF,TGTGCCAGCAGCTTATTGCCCTCCAGGGGTCCCTACGAGCAGTACTTC